Detailed here is one T cell receptor beta chain. Its cognate antigen is unknown. The data were produced by immunoSEQ multiplex PCR, yet TCRdb's version contains in-frame clones alone and is incomplete. The sample has around 83,000 clones; 88% are singletons. This sample was included in a study of T cell responses to AZD1222 COVID-19 vaccine. Study-wide findings and caveats: Donors were mostly white British, more females; clonal diversity possibly underestimated. Close to half of all spike-specific TCRs reportedly target regions of the variants that are unmutated.

This material consisted of peripheral blood, taken on day 0 of AZD1222 vaccination. The receptor was derived from an adult in good health.

In DNA, the CDR3 is TGTGCCAGCAGCTTCGGACAGCCGGGCGGGACTGAAGCTTTCTTT. Its protein product is CASSFGQPGGTEAFF. This chain uses TRBV7-6 with TRBJ1-1; D is perhaps TRBD1 (6 bases). The CDR3 has 15 amino acids. CDR1 and CDR2 (germline): SGHVS, FNYEAQ. V shed 3 bases and J shed 5 bases, with 16 bases lying between them.